The 23 T cell receptor beta chains given below trace back to one sample, sequenced in a study of cytotoxic CD8 clonotypes in ibrutinib-treated CLL. Sequencing used immunoSEQ multiplex PCR; TCRdb keeps in-frame clones, though not all of them. The sample holds 20,000 to 25,000 clones, over 55% seen once. The sequencing here drew on PBMCs, taken after 12 months of ibrutinib treatment. These receptors were taken from a human donor with chronic lymphocytic leukemia.

This clone was recorded once. This sequence joins TRBV27 and TRBJ2-1, with 7 bases aligning to TRBD1. Germline V gene data show CDR1 as MNHEY and CDR2 as SMNVEV (reference sequence). V trimming: 3 bases; J trimming: 5 bases; junction bases outside the gene matches: 4. This CDR3 has 14 amino acids. CDR3 bases: TGTGCCAGCAGTTTCACAGGGGACCACAATGAGCAGTTCTTC. It is translated as CASSFTGDHNEQFF.

This chain connects TRBV16 to TRBJ2-3; no definite D call. CDR3 length equals 12 residues. V lost 0 bases to trimming and J lost 6 bases, with 4 bases between them. Germline V gene lookup returns CDR1 KGHSY and CDR2 FQNENV. In nucleotides, the CDR3 is TGTGCCAGCAGCCAATCGCTGGATACGCAGTATTTT. Protein product: CASSQSLDTQYF.

This clone was recorded a few times. The CDR3 coding sequence is TGTGCCAGCTCACTATCACTGGACACCGGGGAGCTGTTTTTT. This sequence encodes CASSLSLDTGELFF. The J gene is TRBJ2-2, the V gene TRBV18, with D uncertain. This CDR3 comprises 14 residues. Trimming shortened V by 4 bases and J by 3 bases, and 9 bases separated the two germline ends. Germline V gene sequence: CDR1 KGHSH, CDR2 LQKENI.

The rearrangement uses TRBV6-5 and TRBJ2-7, with 8 bases fitting TRBD1. The V segment lost 7 bases and the J segment 5 bases; nucleotides outside the gene matches: 10. Germline V gene lookup returns CDR1 MNHEY and CDR2 SVGAGI. The CDR3 spans 14 residues. The CDR3 protein is CASIIRQGSHEQYF. The CDR3 DNA reads TGTGCCAGCATCATTAGACAGGGGTCCCACGAGCAGTACTTC.

The chain is built from TRBV18 and TRBJ2-1; 9 positions match TRBD2. Germline V gene sequence: CDR1 KGHSH, CDR2 LQKENI. This CDR3 has 19 amino acids. V lost 2 bases to trimming and J lost 10 bases; unmatched junction nucleotides: 21. CDR3 coding DNA: TGTGCCAGCTCACCAGGGGGAGGAGGAGCGGGGGGCGCTGCCGGGGAGCAGTTCTTC. Protein sequence: CASSPGGGGAGGAAGEQFF.

This clone was seen more than once but under ten times. V and J are TRBV6-1 and TRBJ1-5, with 7 bases that match TRBD1. The J segment lost 7 bases and the V segment lost 6 bases, leaving 12 bases of the junction unmatched. The CDR3 runs 15 residues. The germline V gene encodes CDR1 MNHNS and CDR2 SASEGT. The CDR3 is CASSVQQGPQQPQHF. CDR3 bases: TGTGCCAGCAGCGTCCAACAGGGGCCCCAACAGCCCCAGCATTTT.

The rearrangement links TRBV25-1 to TRBJ1-2; perhaps TRBD1 as D (5 bases). Trimming pared 2 bases from V and 4 bases from J, leaving 11 bases between. This CDR3 is built from 14 residues. The germline CDR1 and CDR2 sequences are MGHDK and SYGVNS. As DNA, the CDR3 is TGTGCCAGCAGTGAACAAAGGGACGGCTATGGCTACACCTTC. It codes for CASSEQRDGYGYTF.

This sequence joins TRBV4-3 and TRBJ1-4; 11 bases line up with TRBD1. The CDR3 contains 15 residues. Germline CDR1 is LGHNA and CDR2 is YSLEER. V lost 0 bases to trimming and J lost 8 bases; unmatched junction nucleotides: 2. CDR3 loop: CASSQEGTGGEKLFF. As DNA, the CDR3 is TGCGCCAGCAGCCAAGAAGGGACAGGGGGGGAAAAACTGTTTTTT.

This sequence joins TRBV9 and TRBJ2-1, with 7 bases lining up with TRBD2. The V segment lost 6 bases and the J segment 7 bases; nucleotides outside the gene matches: 1. This CDR3 is built from 11 residues. Germline V gene sequence: CDR1 SGDLS, CDR2 YYNGEE. The CDR3: CASMGGNEQFF. The CDR3 DNA follows: TGTGCCAGCATGGGGGGGAATGAGCAGTTCTTC.

The V gene is TRBV5-4, the J gene TRBJ1-5; 8 bases are a match to TRBD1. The CDR3 runs 15 residues. CDR1 SGHNT and CDR2 YYREEE come from the germline V gene (reference sequence). The ends lost 4 bases at V and 1 base at J; junction bases unmatched: 4. CDR3 in amino acids: CASSVQGASNQPQHF. The CDR3 DNA is TGTGCCAGCAGCGTTCAGGGGGCGAGCAATCAGCCCCAGCATTTT. Based on the CDR3 plus reference TRBV5-4 and TRBJ1-5, the full variable domain is ETGVTQSPTHLIKTRGQQVTLRCSSQSGHNTVSWYQQALGQGPQFIFQYYREEENGRGNFPPRFSGLQFPNYSSELNVNALELDDSALYLCASSVQGASNQPQHFGDGTRLSIL.

This clone is medium-sized in the sample. The gene calls are TRBV4-2 and TRBJ2-7, with D uncertain. This CDR3 region has 14 residues. V was trimmed by 5 bases and J by 3 bases, leaving 14 bases between them. Germline V CDR1 and CDR2: LGHNA, YNFKEQ. The DNA of the CDR3 is TGTGCCAGCAGCTACCGGACGGTTGGCTACGAGCAGTACTTC. This encodes CASSYRTVGYEQYF.

V is TRBV6-1 and J is TRBJ1-5; possible D gene TRBD1, 6 bases. The CDR3 sequence is 13 residues long. Germline V gene lookup returns CDR1 MNHNS and CDR2 SASEGT. With 3 bases removed from V and 7 bases from J, the gap between germline ends came to 10 bases. The CDR3 bases are TGTGCCAGCAGTGAGACAGGACTCCAGCCCCAGCATTTT. Translated: CASSETGLQPQHF.

CDR3 nucleotides: TGTGCCTGGACCGATACCGGGGGAGGAGGCCCTGAAGCTTTCTTT. Translating gives CAWTDTGGGGPEAFF. The chain carries TRBV30 and TRBJ1-1, with TRBD1 as a possible D gene (5 bases). V was shortened by 4 bases and J by 6 bases, with 21 bases between the two germline ends. Per the germline V gene, CDR1 is GTSNPN and CDR2 is SVGIG (reference sequence). This CDR3 contains 15 residues.

The rearrangement links TRBV7-2 to TRBJ2-1; D is perhaps TRBD2 (6 bases). Trimming stripped 1 base from V and 10 bases from J, with 14 bases between. Looked up from germline, CDR1 is SGHTA and CDR2 is FQGNSA. The CDR3 loop spans 14 amino acids. CDR3 nucleotides: TGTGCCAGCAGCTTAGGACGGGGCCGGGGGGAGCAGTTCTTC. Its translation: CASSLGRGRGEQFF.

This clone was recorded only once. The gene calls are TRBV18 and TRBJ1-1; D unclear. This CDR3 contains 14 residues. Trimming removed 4 bases from V and 0 bases from J, with 9 bases in between. Germline V gives CDR1 KGHSH, CDR2 LQKENI. The CDR3 reads CASSQDGLNTEAFF. In DNA, the CDR3 is TGTGCCAGCTCACAGGATGGACTGAACACTGAAGCTTTCTTT.

The chain is built from TRBV19 and TRBJ2-7; D unclear. V was cut by 3 bases and J by 6 bases, with 9 bases left in between. Germline CDR1 and CDR2: LNHDA and SQIVND (reference sequence). There are 12 residues in the CDR3. The CDR3 protein is CASSIRTGEQYF. CDR3 coding DNA: TGTGCCAGTAGTATTCGGACGGGCGAGCAGTACTTC.

The genes are TRBV5-5 and TRBJ1-2, with TRBD1 matching 9 bases. The ends lost 3 bases at V and 4 bases at J; junction bases unmatched: 13. The CDR3 contains 17 residues. Germline values: CDR1 SGHKS, CDR2 YYEKEE (reference sequence). This chain's CDR3 is CASSSGTGTVEVYGYTF. The CDR3 DNA reads TGTGCCAGCAGCTCGGGGACAGGGACCGTGGAGGTCTATGGCTACACCTTC. Variable domain in full (rest from reference TRBV5-5 and TRBJ1-2): DAGVTQSPTHLIKTRGQQVTLRCSPISGHKSVSWYQQVLGQGPQFIFQYYEKEERGRGNFPDRFSARQFPNYSSELNVNALLLGDSALYLCASSSGTGTVEVYGYTFGSGTRLTVV.

The V call is TRBV28, the J call TRBJ1-1; D is unclear. Germline lookup yields CDR1 MDHEN and CDR2 SYDVKM. The CDR3 loop spans 14 amino acids. The V end lost 2 bases, the J end lost 5 bases, and 12 bases lay between the germline ends. In nucleotides, the CDR3 is TGTGCCAGCAGTTTAACAGAGGAGGAAACTGAAGCTTTCTTT. Encoded protein: CASSLTEEETEAFF.

This clone was seen a few times. The CDR3 DNA sequence: TGTGCCAGCAGCTTAGCTGGGTACGGGGAGCTGTTTTTT. Translating it yields CASSLAGYGELFF. The V and J genes are TRBV7-9 and TRBJ2-2; D not resolved. The V gene lost 0 bases and the J gene lost 7 bases, with 6 bases spanning the gap. Germline V gene lookup returns CDR1 SEHNR and CDR2 FQNEAQ (reference sequence). CDR3 length: 13 residues.

V usage is TRBV5-1 and J usage is TRBJ2-1; 10 positions match TRBD2. Germline loops: CDR1 SGHRS, CDR2 YFSETQ. The trim removed 1 base at V and 9 bases at J, leaving 7 bases unmatched. This CDR3 comprises 15 residues. DNA of the CDR3: TGCGCCAGCAGCTTGAGCGGGGGGGTCCTCGGTGAGCAGTTCTTC. As protein: CASSLSGGVLGEQFF.

V gene TRBV18 combines with J gene TRBJ2-7; D is possibly TRBD2 (6 bases). The V gene's germline CDR1 is KGHSH and CDR2 LQKENI. Trimming left V 6 bases short and J 3 bases short, with 9 bases between. The CDR3 has 12 residues. Written as DNA, the CDR3 is TGTGCCAGCTCCCCCGGGAGCTACGAGCAGTACTTC. Its protein is CASSPGSYEQYF. The full variable domain, completed using reference TRBV18 and TRBJ2-7, is NAGVMQNPRHLVRRRGQEARLRCSPMKGHSHVYWYRQLPEEGLKFMVYLQKENIIDESGMPKERFSAEFPKEGPSILRIQQVVRGDSAAYFCASSPGSYEQYFGPGTRLTVT.

This clone was picked up one time. The rearrangement uses TRBV4-1 and TRBJ2-3, with 14 nucleotides matching TRBD2. CDR3 length equals 15 residues. Germline-derived CDR1 and CDR2 are MGHRA and YSYEKL. The V gene end was trimmed by 6 bases and the J gene end by 6 bases; junction bases not matched to a gene: 5. For the CDR3, the DNA is TGCGCCAGCAGACGACTAGCGGGGGGGCCGGATACGCAGTATTTT. It specifies CASRRLAGGPDTQYF.

The chain has TRBV2 and TRBJ2-7; 8 bases are shared with TRBD1. Germline assignment: CDR1 SNHLY and CDR2 FYNNEI. The CDR3 sequence is 15 residues long. V shed 7 bases, J shed 0 bases, and the junction held 8 bases outside the gene matches. CDR3 sequence (DNA): TGTGCCAGCACCCAGAAAGACAGGGGCTCCTACGAGCAGTACTTC. This translates into CASTQKDRGSYEQYF.